This T cell receptor (beta chain) was retrieved from a study of blood T cell repertoires in COVID-19. In terms of age and location, participants ranged from roughly 18 to 89 years and lived in 24 US areas. Recovery among Cohort 3 donors was established by two negative PCRs, clearance, or symptom resolution. Per the authors' pipeline: Amplifying reference gene primers gave estimates of nucleated cell counts. TCRdb's copy holds only in-frame clones and misses some; the assay was immunoSEQ multiplex PCR. D and trimming were read from the DNA, whereas the V and J calls and clone size are those reported in that table. Of 300,000 to 450,000 clones in the sample, around 89% were seen once. Unmatched junction bases numbered 10, after V lost 5 bases and J lost 6 bases. This CDR3 spans 15 amino acids. CDR1 and CDR2 from the germline V gene are SGHRS and YFSETQ.

The sequence was obtained from a woman aged 18-30 years who had recovered from COVID-19. The chain carries TRBV5-1 and TRBJ1-2, with 10 bases aligning to TRBD1. The sequencing input was PBMCs or T cells enriched from blood (not recorded which). CDR3 in amino acids: CASSRGTGVQDGYTF. CDR3 bases: TGCGCCAGCAGTCGGGGGACAGGGGTTCAGGATGGCTACACCTTC.